These 26 T cell receptor beta chains were sequenced from one sample in a study of read filtering for tumor transcriptome and immune sequencing. From around 440 ng of RNA, a library with molecular barcoded alpha/delta and beta/gamma adaptors was made. TCRdb re-called the reads through MiXCR, storing one row per CDR3 protein. The sample has approximately 58,000 distinct CDR3 sequences, around 20% seen once. Sequenced sample: a population of CD138-negative cells sorted from bone marrow. All receptors come from a donor aged 40 or older with multiple myeloma.

The CDR3 protein is CASSSPGQGGRNEQFF. CDR3 bases: TGCGCCAGCAGCTCACCGGGACAGGGTGGGCGCAATGAGCAGTTCTTC. This chain connects TRBV5-1 to TRBJ2-1; 9 positions match TRBD1. Germline V gene lookup returns CDR1 SGHRS and CDR2 YFSETQ. The CDR3 is 16 amino acids. V was pared by 3 bases and J by 6 bases, with 10 bases of the junction left unmatched.

This clonotype was recorded many times. The J gene is TRBJ2-7, the V gene TRBV5-4; TRBD2 is a possible D gene (7 bases). Germline V gene sequence: CDR1 SGHNT, CDR2 YYREEE (reference sequence). The CDR3 extends over 15 amino acids. V was shortened by 3 bases and J by 4 bases, with 17 bases between the two germline ends. CDR3 loop: CASSSRGGGPYEQYF. Written as DNA, the CDR3 is TGTGCCAGCAGCTCCAGGGGAGGGGGTCCGTACGAGCAGTACTTC.

By proportion, this clonotype is medium-sized. The chain combines TRBV12-3 or TRBV12-4 with TRBJ2-1; the D is unclear. Trimming took 1 base from V and 2 from J, leaving 6 bases between them. This CDR3 has 14 residues. The CDR3 reads CASSLESAYNEQFF. CDR3 DNA sequence: TGTGCCAGCAGTTTAGAAAGTGCCTACAATGAGCAGTTCTTC.

This clonotype occurred many times. V is TRBV3-1 and J is TRBJ2-2; no reliable D call. There are 14 residues in the CDR3. The V end was cut by 4 bases, the J end by 1 base, with 7 bases between. Per the germline V gene, CDR1 is LGHDT and CDR2 is YNNKEL (reference sequence). The CDR3 is CASSLGGNTGELFF. The CDR3 DNA is TGTGCCAGCAGCCTGGGCGGGAACACCGGGGAGCTGTTTTTT.

This clonotype was detected many times. The genes are TRBV10-3 and TRBJ2-1; 8 bases align to TRBD1. Per germline, CDR1 ENHRY and CDR2 SYGVKD. The V gene end was trimmed by 9 bases and the J gene end by 6 bases; junction bases not matched to a gene: 7. This CDR3 has 13 residues. The CDR3 is CAIRTGPINEQFF. The CDR3 DNA reads TGTGCCATTCGGACAGGGCCTATCAATGAGCAGTTCTTC.

The sample holds many counts of this clonotype. This rearrangement joins TRBV6-2 or TRBV6-3 to TRBJ2-7; D gene unclear. Germline V gives CDR1 MNHEY, CDR2 SVGEGT. The CDR3 length is 13 residues. Trimming stripped 7 bases from V and 4 bases from J, with 14 bases between. For the CDR3, the DNA is TGTGCCAGCAAGTCCGAAAGTCCATACGAGCAGTACTTC. This gives the protein CASKSESPYEQYF.

As concerns this clonotype: The likely explanation is a read error, given a far larger clone one base away. The rearrangement uses TRBV6-6 and TRBJ2-5; 8 positions agree with TRBD2. CDR1 MNHNY and CDR2 SVGAGI come from the germline V gene (reference sequence). There are 17 residues in the CDR3. Here the CDR3 DNA reads TGTTCCAGCAGTTACATCGCGGGGGGCGCGGACCAAGAGACCCAGTACTTC. It codes for CSSSYIAGGADQETQYF.

As regards this clonotype: The germline gene is not matched at one end of the junction; a read error may be the cause. J is TRBJ1-1 and V is TRBV7-9, with D unclear. Germline CDR1 SEHNR, CDR2 FQNEAQ (reference sequence). This CDR3 has 12 residues. This chain's CDR3 is CAISSGRRLHNF. The CDR3 DNA sequence: TGTGCCATCAGCTCGGGAAGGCGACTCCACAACTTT.

This clonotype came up many times. The chain joins TRBV20-1 to TRBJ2-5; TRBD2 agrees at 8 bases. Germline trimming cut 3 bases from V and 2 bases from J; bases unmatched to any gene: 8. Looked up from germline, CDR1 is DFQATT and CDR2 is SNEGSKA (reference sequence). The CDR3 totals 15 residues. CDR3 residues: CSASTVSSGQETQYF. The CDR3 DNA follows: TGCAGTGCTAGTACGGTTTCTAGCGGGCAAGAGACCCAGTACTTC.

This rearrangement joins TRBV20-1 to TRBJ2-4; a possible D gene is TRBD2 (5 bases). V lost 3 bases and J 3 bases, leaving 15 bases between the germline ends. The germline CDR1 and CDR2 sequences are DFQATT and SNEGSKA (reference sequence). The CDR3 is made up of 15 amino acids. The CDR3 sequence: CSARGAGPGKNIQYF. The DNA of the CDR3 is TGCAGTGCTAGGGGAGCCGGGCCCGGCAAAAACATTCAGTACTTC.

V is TRBV20-1 and J is TRBJ2-1; 8 bases line up with TRBD2. The junction had 7 bases not matched to a gene; V was cut back by 6 bases and J by 3 bases. The CDR3 contains 14 residues. Germline V gene data show CDR1 as DFQATT and CDR2 as SNEGSKA (reference sequence). CDR3 sequence reads: CSAKLAEVYNEQFF. Here the CDR3 DNA reads TGCAGTGCAAAACTAGCGGAGGTCTACAATGAGCAGTTCTTC.

This clonotype was counted once. A read error is possible here, since a much larger clone lies one base away. The chain joins TRBV20-1 to TRBJ2-2, with no clear D. In germline, CDR1 is DFQATT, CDR2 SNEGSKA (reference sequence). CDR3 length equals 12 residues. V was pared by 5 bases and J by 10 bases, with 14 bases between. DNA of the CDR3: TGCAGTGCTTCTGGCAGATCCACGGAGCTGTTTTTT. Protein: CSASGRSTELFF.

As regards this clonotype: A read error is the likely source, as a far larger clone sits one nucleotide away. The rearrangement uses TRBV6-2 or TRBV6-3 and TRBJ1-1, with TRBD1 as a possible D gene (5 bases). The CDR3 length is 14 residues. Germline V CDR1 and CDR2: MNHEY, SVGEGT. CDR3: CASSYPGHNTEAYF. The CDR3 DNA reads as TGTGCCAGCAGTTACCCCGGACATAACACTGAAGCTTACTTT.

This clonotype was observed many times. This chain joins TRBV2 and TRBJ1-1; 8 positions agree with TRBD1. Germline assignment: CDR1 SNHLY and CDR2 FYNNEI. CDR3 size: 16 residues. The ends lost 5 bases at V and 3 bases at J; junction bases unmatched: 11. Here the CDR3 DNA reads TGTGCCAGCAGTCCAGGTCAGGGGGCCGTCGACACTGAAGCTTTCTTT. It specifies CASSPGQGAVDTEAFF.

This clonotype was observed a few times. This chain connects TRBV11-2 to TRBJ2-1; 7 bases agree with TRBD2. In germline, CDR1 is SGHAT, CDR2 FQNNGV. Losses at the gene ends were 0 bases for V and 6 bases for J; bases not matched to a gene: 8. CDR3 size: 16 residues. The CDR3 DNA reads as TGTGCCAGCAGCTTAGATCTATTGGGAGGGGTCAATGAGCAGTTCTTC. Amino acid sequence: CASSLDLLGGVNEQFF.

This clonotype was found many times. The gene calls are TRBV11-2 and TRBJ2-1; 12 bases are a match to TRBD2. The CDR3 runs to 13 residues. V gave up 8 bases and J gave up 7 bases; unmatched junction bases: 3. Looked up from germline, CDR1 is SGHAT and CDR2 is FQNNGV. In nucleotides, the CDR3 is TGTGCCAGCGGACTAGCGGGGCCAAATGAGCAGTTCTTC. It specifies CASGLAGPNEQFF.

With regard to this clonotype: Given a much more abundant clone one base away, this may be a read error. The CDR3 protein is CASSLQASGTYEQCF. CDR3 coding DNA: TGTGCCAGCAGTTTACAGGCTAGCGGGACCTACGAGCAGTGCTTC. The V and J genes are TRBV27 and TRBJ2-7; TRBD2 aligns across 9 bases. The CDR3 has 15 amino acids. Germline CDR1 MNHEY, CDR2 SMNVEV (reference sequence).

This clonotype was detected only a few times. The chain recombines TRBV19 with TRBJ2-2, with 9 positions matching TRBD1. Per germline, CDR1 LNHDA and CDR2 SQIVND (reference sequence). This CDR3 has 16 amino acids. With V trimmed by 7 bases and J by 1 base, 7 bases remained unmatched. The CDR3 region has the DNA TGTGCCAGTACTTCACCGGGACAGGGGAACACCGGGGAGCTGTTTTTT. As protein: CASTSPGQGNTGELFF.

This clonotype showed up many times. The chain couples TRBV5-1 to TRBJ2-1; D unclear. This CDR3 has 12 amino acids. Germline loops: CDR1 SGHRS, CDR2 YFSETQ. The V end lost 4 bases, the J end lost 4 bases, and 6 bases lay between the germline ends. CDR3 loop: CASSPRYNEQFF. The CDR3 nucleotides are TGCGCCAGCAGCCCACGGTACAATGAGCAGTTCTTC.

This clonotype has more than one count but fewer than ten. V and J are TRBV5-1 and TRBJ2-7, with TRBD2 as a possible D gene (6 bases). Germline CDR1 SGHRS, CDR2 YFSETQ. V dropped 4 bases and J dropped 4 bases, with 18 bases sitting between them. This CDR3 is built from 15 residues. The CDR3 DNA reads as TGCGCCAGCAGCAGGGGTAGCGGACCCCTGTACGAGCAGTACTTC. This sequence encodes CASSRGSGPLYEQYF. The entire variable domain, with the rest obtained from reference TRBV5-1 and TRBJ2-7, is as follows: KAGVTQTPRYLIKTRGQQVTLSCSPISGHRSVSWYQQTPGQGLQFLFEYFSETQRNKGNFPGRFSGRQFSNSRSEMNVSTLELGDSALYLCASSRGSGPLYEQYFGPGTRLTVT.

This clonotype was seen more than once but under ten times. The rearrangement joins TRBV20-1 to TRBJ2-3; 9 bases match TRBD2. CDR1 is DFQATT, CDR2 SNEGSKA, per germline (reference sequence). V lost 4 bases to trimming and J lost 0 bases; unmatched junction nucleotides: 8. The CDR3 runs to 16 residues. The CDR3 loop is CSATPLTSGSTDTQYF. DNA of the CDR3: TGCAGTGCTACCCCCCTGACTAGCGGCAGCACAGATACGCAGTATTTT.

This clonotype was recorded at least ten times. The chain is built from TRBV20-1 and TRBJ2-1; D is unclear. Trimming shortened V by 8 bases and J by 4 bases, and 27 bases separated the two germline ends. The CDR3 runs to 17 residues. Germline CDR1 and CDR2: DFQATT and SNEGSKA (reference sequence). The CDR3 coding sequence is TGCAGTACTAAACGAAACCGGCGCTCGTTCGAATACAATGAGCAGTTCTTC. Translating gives CSTKRNRRSFEYNEQFF.

This clonotype was observed many times. The chain employs TRBV7-6 and TRBJ1-1; D possibly corresponds to TRBD1 (6 bases). The V end lost 5 bases, the J end lost 6 bases, and 16 bases lay between the germline ends. This CDR3 has 14 residues. Germline V lookup: CDR1 SGHVS, CDR2 FNYEAQ. The CDR3 here is CASSPMSGGSEAFF. The CDR3 region has the DNA TGTGCCAGCAGCCCCATGAGTGGGGGCTCTGAAGCTTTCTTT.

This clonotype appeared many times. This chain uses TRBV6-2 or TRBV6-3 with TRBJ2-1; 9 bases line up with TRBD2. The CDR3 runs to 14 residues. Trimming removed 2 bases from V and 7 bases from J; junction bases left unmatched: 3. The V gene's germline CDR1 is MNHEY and CDR2 SVGEGT. CDR3 protein: CASSYGGRVNEQFF. The CDR3 coding sequence is TGTGCCAGCAGTTACGGCGGGAGGGTAAATGAGCAGTTCTTC.

The J gene is TRBJ2-7, the V gene TRBV6-2 or TRBV6-3, with a tentative D call TRBD2 (6 bases). The CDR3 runs to 15 residues. Trimming shortened V by 7 bases and J by 3 bases, and 19 bases separated the two germline ends. CDR1 is MNHEY and CDR2 is SVGEGT in the germline V gene. The CDR3 loop reads CASILSGGQLYEQYF. The CDR3 DNA follows: TGTGCCAGCATTCTTAGCGGAGGCCAACTCTACGAGCAGTACTTC.

Many counts were recorded for this clonotype. The chain combines TRBV20-1 with TRBJ2-3; D remains ambiguous. Germline CDR1 reads DFQATT; CDR2 reads SNEGSKA (reference sequence). The V and J ends lost 5 bases and 6 bases respectively, with 15 bases between them. The CDR3 contains 13 residues. CDR3 residues: CSAALVVLDTQYF. The CDR3 DNA follows: TGCAGTGCTGCGCTTGTGGTTTTGGATACGCAGTATTTT.